The 2 T cell receptor beta chains in this list originate from one sample, sequenced in a study of a mutant IDH1 vaccine in newly diagnosed glioma. The antigens for these receptors are not known. As for time point: week 47, end of study. In every dose of vaccine, 300 ug of mutant IDH1 20-mer peptide was given alongside topical imiquimod. Profiled with immunoSEQ multiplex PCR; TCRdb holds only in-frame clones, not every one. The sample has roughly 30,000 clones; about four fifths are singletons. The sample in question was PBMCs, obtained from a glioma patient whose treatment included an IDH1 peptide vaccine. Receptor source: a man in his thirties or forties with glioma.

V and J are TRBV7-9 and TRBJ2-3, with D perhaps TRBD2 (5 bases). Germline CDR1 is SEHNR and CDR2 is FQNEAQ (reference sequence). V was trimmed by 1 base and J by 2 bases, leaving 10 bases between them. CDR3 size: 15 residues. The CDR3 reads CASSLVLALTDTQYF. In DNA, the CDR3 is TGTGCCAGCAGCTTAGTCCTAGCACTCACAGATACGCAGTATTTT.

The V call is TRBV28, the J call TRBJ2-3; TRBD2 matches at 9 bases. The CDR3 runs 16 residues. Germline CDR1 MDHEN, CDR2 SYDVKM. V dropped 3 bases and J dropped 3; count of bases not matched to a gene: 7. The CDR3, as DNA: TGTGCCAGCAGTTTTTGGCGGGAGGGCGGGACAGATACGCAGTATTTT. This translates into CASSFWREGGTDTQYF.